The 8 T cell receptor beta chains reported below all come from one sample, sequenced in a study of blood T cell repertoires in COVID-19 (dated by TCRdb to about 2020). To prepare the library, the immunoSEQ multiplex PCR assay was applied. In its TCRdb copy, this immuneACCESS table keeps in-frame sequences only and misses some clones. Where compared with another copy, unresolved V genes explain less than half of these, and the others have no known cause. For this sample there are 250,000 or so clones; roughly nine tenths appear just once. Of the sample, 3% falls within the top ten clones. The sample taken for sequencing was peripheral blood. These receptors originate from a man aged 18 to 30 with active or convalescent COVID-19.

The chain carries TRBV7-8 and TRBJ2-1; weak D call: TRBD1 (5 bases). Trimming cost V 5 bases and J 2 bases, with 16 bases left between them. Germline assignment: CDR1 SGHVS and CDR2 FQNEAQ. The length of the CDR3 is 16 residues. This CDR3 is CASSASGSATYNEQFF. CDR3 DNA: TGTGCCAGCAGCGCCTCAGGGTCAGCTACCTACAATGAGCAGTTCTTC.

The chain joins TRBV6-5 to TRBJ2-3; TRBD1 is a possible D gene (5 bases). This CDR3 is built from 14 residues. V lost 3 bases and J lost 6, with 13 bases in between. Germline V gives CDR1 MNHEY, CDR2 SVGAGI. The CDR3 protein is CASSYYGQEDTQYF. CDR3 nucleotides: TGTGCCAGCAGTTATTACGGACAAGAGGATACGCAGTATTTT.

V usage is TRBV6-1 and J usage is TRBJ1-1, with D possibly matching TRBD1 (5 bases). V gave up 4 bases and J gave up 0 bases, with 18 bases separating them. CDR3 length: 17 amino acids. CDR1 is MNHNS and CDR2 is SASEGT in the germline V gene. The CDR3 sequence is CASSALSGFGLNTEAFF. CDR3 nucleotides: TGTGCCAGCAGTGCCCTCTCAGGGTTCGGGTTGAACACTGAAGCTTTCTTT.

This clone was counted a single time. The chain is built from TRBV28 and TRBJ1-5; weak D call: TRBD1 (6 bases). Germline V CDR1 and CDR2: MDHEN, SYDVKM. The V end lost 7 bases, the J end lost 6 bases, and 16 bases lay between the germline ends. CDR3 length equals 14 residues. CDR3 protein: CASTKGGRGQPQHF. DNA of the CDR3: TGTGCCAGCACCAAAGGGGGGAGGGGTCAGCCCCAGCATTTT.

In this sample, this clone turned up a few times. V gene TRBV7-3 combines with J gene TRBJ1-1, with 11 positions matching TRBD1. CDR3 size: 14 residues. CDR1 SGHTA and CDR2 FQGTGA come from the germline V gene. Germline trimming cut 5 bases from V and 4 bases from J; bases unmatched to any gene: 3. The CDR3 protein is CASSMGTGGTEAFF. The CDR3 DNA follows: TGTGCCAGCAGCATGGGGACAGGGGGCACTGAAGCTTTCTTT.

This sequence joins TRBV6-5 and TRBJ1-2; 8 nucleotides match TRBD1. The CDR3 is made up of 12 amino acids. CDR1 and CDR2 from the germline V gene are MNHEY and SVGAGI. The V and J ends lost 6 bases and 6 bases, in that order; junction bases with no gene match: 3. The CDR3 coding sequence is TGTGCCAGCAGGCCACAGGGGGATGGCTACACCTTC. Translating gives CASRPQGDGYTF.

The chain couples TRBV7-2 to TRBJ2-2; unclear D gene. The CDR3 loop spans 14 amino acids. CDR1 SGHTA and CDR2 FQGNSA come from the germline V gene. Trimming took 1 base from V and 4 from J, leaving 7 bases between them. The CDR3 nucleotides read TGTGCCAGCAGCTTAGTTTCGGTCACCGGGGAGCTGTTTTTT. Translated: CASSLVSVTGELFF.

This clone came up once. V and J are TRBV27 and TRBJ2-5; D is possibly TRBD2 (6 bases). Germline V gene lookup returns CDR1 MNHEY and CDR2 SMNVEV (reference sequence). V was shortened by 7 bases and J by 1 base, with 10 bases between the two germline ends. This CDR3 has 13 amino acids. The CDR3 here is CASKGGVQETQYF. CDR3 coding DNA: TGTGCCAGCAAAGGCGGGGTCCAAGAGACCCAGTACTTC.